This TCR beta chain was sequenced for a study of blood T cell repertoires in COVID-19. On the study more broadly: Researchers got acute and convalescent COVID-19 samples from the United States, Italy and Spain. T cells, B-cell-depleted T cells, or PBMCs supplied cDNA or gDNA.

In germline, CDR1 is ENHRY, CDR2 SYGVKD. V was cut by 0 bases and J by 0 bases, with 8 bases left in between. The length of the CDR3 is 15 residues. As processed by the authors: Amplification with reference gene primers provided the estimates of nucleated cell counts. The protocol was immunoSEQ multiplex PCR, while the TCRdb copy is restricted to in-frame clones and leaves out a portion. V and J calls and clone size follow that table, whereas D and trimming were derived from the DNA. The sample comprises about 260,000 clones, over 80% of which are singletons, and over 3.5% rests with the top ten. Sequenced material: peripheral blood. The TCR originated in a middle-aged woman with acute or convalescent COVID-19. The chain recombines TRBV10-3 with TRBJ1-1, with D perhaps matching TRBD1 (5 bases). CDR3 coding DNA: TGTGCCATCAGTGAGTCGGACACAATGAACACTGAAGCTTTCTTT. Protein sequence: CAISESDTMNTEAFF.